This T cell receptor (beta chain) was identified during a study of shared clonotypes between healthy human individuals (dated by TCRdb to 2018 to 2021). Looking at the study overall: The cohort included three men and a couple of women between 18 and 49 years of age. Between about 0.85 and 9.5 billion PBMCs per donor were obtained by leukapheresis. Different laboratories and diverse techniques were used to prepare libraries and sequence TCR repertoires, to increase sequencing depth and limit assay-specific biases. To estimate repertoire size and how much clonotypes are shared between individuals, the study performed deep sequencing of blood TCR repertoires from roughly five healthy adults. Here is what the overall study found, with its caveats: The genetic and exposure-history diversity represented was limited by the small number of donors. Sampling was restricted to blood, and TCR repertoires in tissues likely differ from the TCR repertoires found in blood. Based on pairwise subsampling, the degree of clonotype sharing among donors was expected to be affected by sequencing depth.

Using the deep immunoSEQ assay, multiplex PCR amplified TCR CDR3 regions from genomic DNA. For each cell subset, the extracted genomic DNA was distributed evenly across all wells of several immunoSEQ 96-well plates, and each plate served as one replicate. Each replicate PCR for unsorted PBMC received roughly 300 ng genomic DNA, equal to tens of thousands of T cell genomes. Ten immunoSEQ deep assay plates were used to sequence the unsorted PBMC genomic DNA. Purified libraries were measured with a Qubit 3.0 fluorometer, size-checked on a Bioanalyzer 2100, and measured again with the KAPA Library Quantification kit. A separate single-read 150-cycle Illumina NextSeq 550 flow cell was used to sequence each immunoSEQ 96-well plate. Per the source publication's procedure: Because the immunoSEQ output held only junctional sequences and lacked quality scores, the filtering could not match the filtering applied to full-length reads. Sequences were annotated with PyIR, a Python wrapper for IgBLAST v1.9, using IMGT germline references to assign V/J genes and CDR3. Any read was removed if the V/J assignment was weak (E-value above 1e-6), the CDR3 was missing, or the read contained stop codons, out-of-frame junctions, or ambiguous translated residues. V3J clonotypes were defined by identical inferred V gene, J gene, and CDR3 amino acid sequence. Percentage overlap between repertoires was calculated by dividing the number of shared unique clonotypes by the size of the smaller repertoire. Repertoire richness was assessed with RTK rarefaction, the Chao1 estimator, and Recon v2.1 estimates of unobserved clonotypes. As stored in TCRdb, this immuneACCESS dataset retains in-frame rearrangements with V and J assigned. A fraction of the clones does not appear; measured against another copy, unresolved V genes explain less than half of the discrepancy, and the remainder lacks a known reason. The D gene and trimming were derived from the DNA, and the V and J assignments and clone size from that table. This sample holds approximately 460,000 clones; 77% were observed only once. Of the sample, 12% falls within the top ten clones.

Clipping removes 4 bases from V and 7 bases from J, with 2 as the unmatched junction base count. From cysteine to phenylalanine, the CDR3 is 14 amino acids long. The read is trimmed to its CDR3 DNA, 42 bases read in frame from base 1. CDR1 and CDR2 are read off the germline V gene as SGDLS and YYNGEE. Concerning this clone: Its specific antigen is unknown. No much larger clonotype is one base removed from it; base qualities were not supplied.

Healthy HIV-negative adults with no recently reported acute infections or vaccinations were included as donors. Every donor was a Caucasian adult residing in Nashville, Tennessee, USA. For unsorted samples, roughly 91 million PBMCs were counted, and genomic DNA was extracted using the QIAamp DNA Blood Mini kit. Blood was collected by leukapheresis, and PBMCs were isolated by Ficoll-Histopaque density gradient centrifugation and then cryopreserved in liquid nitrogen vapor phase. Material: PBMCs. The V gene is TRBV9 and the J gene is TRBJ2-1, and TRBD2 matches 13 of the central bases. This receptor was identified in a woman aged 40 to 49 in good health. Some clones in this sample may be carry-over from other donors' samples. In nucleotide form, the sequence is TGTGCCAGCAGCCGGACTAGCGGGAGAAATGAGCAGTTCTTC. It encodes CASSRTSGRNEQFF.